This T cell receptor (beta chain) was retrieved from a study of T cell responses to AZD1222 COVID-19 vaccine. In the study overall: Second-dose intervals near 4 or 12 weeks were combined. Findings of the study overall: Spike-specific TCR repertoires showed rising breadth and depth after two AZD1222 doses. Repertoires were collected only later (after the peak T cell response had occurred). Spike-wide vaccine-associated CD4 TCRs dominated at 160-218 and 743-854.

The CDR3 is 17 amino acids. From germline, CDR1 is MNHEY and CDR2 SMNVEV (reference sequence). V was cut by 5 bases and J by 8 bases, with 25 bases left in between. A single count supports this clone. No antigen is known for it. Only in-frame clones appear in the TCRdb table, and some are missing; sequencing was by immunoSEQ multiplex PCR. In the table there are some 200,000 clones, 80% to 95% of which are singletons. The sample in question was peripheral blood, obtained on day 0 of AZD1222 vaccination. This chain joins TRBV27 and TRBJ2-1; weak D call: TRBD2 (5 bases). The TCR was taken from an adult in good health. The CDR3 here is CASSPSYRGWIMYEQFF. The CDR3 DNA is TGTGCCAGCAGTCCTTCATACCGGGGTTGGATAATGTATGAGCAGTTCTTC.